This section outlines one TCR beta chain sequence together with its context. These data are taken from a study of blood T cell repertoires in COVID-19. Produced via immunoSEQ multiplex PCR; TCRdb's table is partial and in-frame only. The sample lists tens of thousands of clones, 88% occurring once. CDR1 and CDR2 (germline): LNHDA, SQIVND (reference sequence). This CDR3 is built from 13 residues. The germline V and J ends were trimmed by 3 bases and 4 bases, with 9 bases remaining between them. This TCR was sampled from a human donor in a cohort sampled during active COVID-19. This chain joins TRBV19 and TRBJ1-2; TRBD1 might be the D (5 bases). Sequenced sample: peripheral blood. This chain's CDR3 is CASSIQDIYGYTF. The CDR3 DNA is TGTGCCAGTAGTATCCAGGACATCTATGGCTACACCTTC.